The present T cell receptor beta chain was sequenced within a study of OX40 agonist ivuxolimab in advanced cancers. Overall study: Patients enrolled in dose escalation were diagnosed with hepatocellular carcinoma, melanoma, renal cell or head and neck cancer. Study-wide points: The specificity for antigen of the expanded peripheral T cells was not determined.

A word on this clone: Its antigen is unidentified.

Sequencing was performed with immunoSEQ multiplex PCR; in TCRdb, only in-frame clones are kept and a portion is missing. The top ten clones hold 3% to 4% of a sample with approximately 50,000 clones, 80% of them seen once. The receptor was derived from an adult with an advanced solid tumor such as melanoma, head and neck, liver or kidney cancer. Sequencing was performed on CD4+ or CD8+ T cells sorted from blood, taken in a trial of the OX40 agonist ivuxolimab.

This CDR3 reads CASSPIAGGGYEQYF. CDR3 sequence (DNA): TGTGCCAGCTCACCTATAGCGGGAGGGGGCTACGAGCAGTACTTC. The genes are TRBV18 and TRBJ2-7; 11 bases are a match to TRBD2. Germline V lookup: CDR1 KGHSH, CDR2 LQKENI. The CDR3 contains 15 residues. J gave up 3 bases and V 3 bases, and 4 bases lay outside the gene matches. Full variable domain (remainder filled in from reference TRBV18 and TRBJ2-7): NAGVMQNPRHLVRRRGQEARLRCSPMKGHSHVYWYRQLPEEGLKFMVYLQKENIIDESGMPKERFSAEFPKEGPSILRIQQVVRGDSAAYFCASSPIAGGGYEQYFGPGTRLTVT.